The clone carrying this T cell receptor beta chain was counted a few times. What it recognizes is unknown. This CDR3 has 15 residues. V lost 3 bases and J lost 5; bases outside the gene matches: 8. Germline-derived CDR1 and CDR2 are SGHTA and FQGNSA. Combining a sample-barcoded 5' primer with a J-beta primer mix, a second PCR ran for roughly 7 to 11 cycles. From each sample, at least 2.5 million paired-end reads containing CDR3 were obtained. Each CDR3 protein is one row after TCRdb ran MiXCR on the 5' RACE reads. The data show about 780,000 distinct CDR3 sequences, with about half seen just once and about a sixth held by the top ten. The data belong to a study of blood T cells in healthy people across ages. For the study at large: About one barcoded beta molecule was captured per two T cells (by template switching).

Study-wide points: It was not known whether donors were CMV positive (a possible confounder of expanded clonotype changes). Total diversity from one million sequenced T cells was likely underestimated.

The TCR sequence derives from a man older than 75 in good health. Sequences were obtained from blood. The rearrangement uses TRBV7-2 and TRBJ2-3; 7 bases fit TRBD2. Written as DNA, the CDR3 is TGTGCCAGCAGCTTTGGCGGGAGATCTATAGATACGCAGTATTTT. It is translated as CASSFGGRSIDTQYF.